The rows below give T cell receptor beta chains drawn from one sample of a study of cytomegalovirus exposure and HLA in healthy donors. Sequencing was performed with immunoSEQ multiplex PCR; in TCRdb, only in-frame clones are kept and a portion is missing. The table lists about 130,000 clones, less than 85% of them singletons. The sequencing sample was made of PBMCs. All receptors derive from a female donor in good health and CMV-seronegative. CDR3s include the opening cysteine and the closing phenylalanine or tryptophan. Fields, in order: CDR3 length, clone size, J gene, D gene, V gene, CDR3 DNA, CDR3 protein. D genes are given only for firm matches. Not every row has a clone size; where given, it reads once, few, many or a size class.

14 | NA | TRBJ2-7 | TRBD1 | TRBV6-5 | TGTGCCAGCAGGCTGGACAGGGGGAACCACGAGCAGTACTTC | CASRLDRGNHEQYF
15 | NA | TRBJ2-1 | TRBD2 | TRBV9 | TGTGCCAGCAGCGTAGATAGCGGGCCCTACAATGAGCAGTTCTTC | CASSVDSGPYNEQFF
14 | few | TRBJ2-7 | TRBD1 | TRBV5-8 | TGTGCCAGCAGCTTGAGGGGGCGTTCCTACGAGCAGTACTTC | CASSLRGRSYEQYF
16 | once | TRBJ2-2 | TRBD2 | TRBV7-9 | TGTGCCAGCAGCTCCCTAGCGGGGGGTGGCACCGGGGAGCTGTTTTTT | CASSSLAGGGTGELFF
15 | few | TRBJ2-3 | NA | TRBV6-6 | TGTGCCAGCAGTTACGAGGGACTTATCACAGATACGCAGTATTTT | CASSYEGLITDTQYF
14 | NA | TRBJ2-5 | NA | TRBV30 | TGTGCCTGGAGTATCGCGTTTCACCAAGAGACCCAGTACTTC | CAWSIAFHQETQYF
14 | NA | TRBJ1-5 | TRBD1 | TRBV6-1 | TGTGCCAGCAGTGAGGGGACAGGCAATCAGCCCCAGCATTTT | CASSEGTGNQPQHF
17 | once | TRBJ1-6 | NA | TRBV11-2 | TGTGCCAGCAGCTTAGATCGTCGTCTAGAAGGGGATTCACCCCTCCACTTT | CASSLDRRLEGDSPLHF
17 | few | TRBJ2-3 | TRBD2 | TRBV10-1 | TGCGCCAGCAGTGACTCCAGGAAGCGGGGGTTCACAGATACGCAGTATTTT | CASSDSRKRGFTDTQYF
13 | NA | TRBJ2-7 | NA | TRBV6-1 | TGTGCCAGCAGTGTGGACAGTCCATACGAGCAGTACTTC | CASSVDSPYEQYF
16 | few | TRBJ2-1 | TRBD1 | TRBV7-3 | TGTGCCAGCAGCCCACAGGGGACACAAACCTACAATGAGCAGTTCTTC | CASSPQGTQTYNEQFF